Listed below are T cell receptor beta chains from one sample, sequenced in a study of cytomegalovirus exposure and HLA in healthy donors. Sequencing was performed with immunoSEQ multiplex PCR; in TCRdb, only in-frame clones are kept and a portion is missing. The repertoire has fewer than 200,000 clones, around 69% of them found once; the top ten carry over 1.3%. The sample consisted of PBMCs. The receptors shown here come from a man in his sixties in good health and CMV-seronegative. CDR3s include the opening cysteine and the closing phenylalanine or tryptophan. D genes are given only for firm matches. Rows give clone size only sometimes, using once, few, many, or a class for an expanded clone.

abundance,v_gene,d_gene,j_gene,CDR3aa,CDR3nt
.,TRBV18,.,TRBJ1-2,CASSPGAGDYGYTF,TGTGCCAGCTCACCAGGGGCAGGGGACTATGGCTACACCTTC
.,TRBV28,.,TRBJ2-7,CASSSGLLEQYF,TGTGCCAGCAGTTCGGGTTTGCTGGAGCAGTACTTC
.,TRBV7-2,.,TRBJ2-1,CASSLNNEQFF,TGTGCCAGCAGCCTAAACAATGAGCAGTTCTTC
.,TRBV7-9,TRBD1,TRBJ1-1,CASSPRDRGTTEAFF,TGTGCCAGCAGCCCCAGGGACAGGGGAACCACTGAAGCTTTCTTT
.,TRBV7-2,.,TRBJ1-4,CASSGRGRGAYNEKLFF,TGTGCCAGCAGCGGGAGAGGCCGCGGAGCTTATAATGAAAAACTGTTTTTT
.,TRBV18,TRBD2,TRBJ2-1,CASSRTRGDEQFF,TGTGCCAGCTCAAGGACTAGAGGGGATGAGCAGTTCTTC
few,TRBV27,TRBD2,TRBJ2-1,CASSFPVPTSGGFDEQFF,TGTGCCAGCAGTTTCCCCGTCCCTACTAGCGGGGGGTTCGATGAGCAGTTCTTC
.,TRBV5-1,.,TRBJ1-6,CASSREGLRGSPLHF,TGCGCCAGCAGCCGGGAGGGACTGAGAGGTTCACCCCTCCACTTT
.,TRBV2,TRBD2,TRBJ2-3,CASRGGLAGGWTDTQYF,TGTGCCAGCAGGGGGGGACTAGCGGGAGGTTGGACAGATACGCAGTATTTT
.,TRBV7-2,.,TRBJ2-3,CASSPEQGTDTQYF,TGTGCCAGCAGCCCGGAACAGGGCACAGATACGCAGTATTTT
few,TRBV28,.,TRBJ1-1,CASSFNLNTEAFF,TGTGCCAGCAGTTTCAACTTGAACACTGAAGCTTTCTTT
once,TRBV7-9,.,TRBJ2-3,CASRLGRVDTDTQYF,TGTGCCAGCAGGCTAGGCAGGGTAGACACAGATACGCAGTATTTT
.,TRBV7-2,TRBD1,TRBJ2-7,CASSRDRGKYEQYF,TGTGCCAGCAGCCGGGACAGGGGGAAGTACGAGCAGTACTTC
few,TRBV7-2,TRBD2,TRBJ2-3,CASSARLAGGPDTQYF,TGTGCCAGCAGCGCCAGACTAGCGGGAGGCCCAGATACGCAGTATTTT
.,TRBV7-9,TRBD1,TRBJ1-5,CASSPGQLYSNQPQHF,TGTGCCAGCAGCCCGGGACAGCTTTATAGCAATCAGCCCCAGCATTTT
few,TRBV4-1,TRBD1,TRBJ1-6,CASSQVPYRGPSPLHF,TGCGCCAGCAGCCAAGTACCGTATAGGGGGCCTTCACCCCTCCACTTT
.,TRBV27,.,TRBJ2-5,CASSGSRGGQETQYF,TGTGCCAGCAGTGGATCCAGGGGTGGGCAAGAGACCCAGTACTTC
.,TRBV5-1,.,TRBJ1-1,CASSLDVGGAGTEAFF,TGCGCCAGCAGCTTGGATGTAGGGGGGGCGGGGACTGAAGCTTTCTTT
once,TRBV4-1,TRBD2,TRBJ2-7,CASSQASGLPTYEQYF,TGCGCCAGCAGCCAAGCTTCGGGACTACCTACCTACGAGCAGTACTTC
.,TRBV28,TRBD2,TRBJ2-3,CASRAGLAPDTQYF,TGTGCCAGCAGGGCGGGACTAGCGCCAGATACGCAGTATTTT
.,TRBV2,.,TRBJ2-5,CASSVGVQETQYF,TGTGCCAGCAGCGTAGGGGTCCAAGAGACCCAGTACTTC
.,TRBV9,.,TRBJ2-5,CASSVDTQETQYF,TGTGCCAGCAGCGTAGACACCCAAGAGACCCAGTACTTC
.,TRBV5-4,.,TRBJ2-3,CASSLGGTTDTQYF,TGTGCCAGCAGCTTGGGCGGGACCACAGATACGCAGTATTTT
.,TRBV5-8,.,TRBJ1-4,CASSPHRGGKATNEKLFF,TGTGCCAGCAGTCCTCATCGGGGAGGGAAGGCAACTAATGAAAAACTGTTTTTT
.,TRBV9,.,TRBJ2-5,CASSVEARAAQETQYF,TGTGCCAGCAGCGTAGAAGCCAGGGCAGCTCAAGAGACCCAGTACTTC
once,TRBV29-1,TRBD1,TRBJ1-1,CSVGQGGNTEAFF,TGCAGCGTTGGACAGGGTGGGAACACTGAAGCTTTCTTT
few,TRBV29-1,.,TRBJ2-3,CSVANFDTDTQYF,TGCAGCGTTGCTAACTTCGACACAGATACGCAGTATTTT
.,TRBV11-2,.,TRBJ2-7,CASSLGSTSKGHEQYF,TGTGCCAGCAGCTTAGGTTCGACTAGTAAAGGGCACGAGCAGTACTTC
few,TRBV10-3,TRBD1,TRBJ1-1,CAITPTGMGISTEAFF,TGTGCCATCACCCCGACAGGGATGGGGATAAGTACTGAAGCTTTCTTT
.,TRBV2,.,TRBJ1-2,CASRTDSYGYTF,TGTGCCAGCAGGACGGACAGCTATGGCTACACCTTC
.,TRBV7-3,TRBD2,TRBJ2-3,CASSFDGLATDTQYF,TGTGCCAGCAGCTTCGATGGACTAGCGACAGATACGCAGTATTTT
.,TRBV6-1,.,TRBJ1-5,CASEAGGYQPQHF,TGTGCCAGTGAGGCGGGGGGCTACCAGCCCCAGCATTTT
.,TRBV5-1,TRBD1,TRBJ2-7,CASSWGGQGPYEQYF,TGCGCCAGCAGCTGGGGAGGACAGGGACCCTACGAGCAGTACTTC
.,TRBV27,.,TRBJ2-3,CASLSLGTDTQYF,TGTGCCAGCCTTTCCCTCGGTACAGATACGCAGTATTTT
.,TRBV11-2,.,TRBJ1-4,CASSNPAYSEKLFF,TGTGCCAGCAGCAACCCTGCTTACTCCGAAAAACTGTTTTTT
.,TRBV7-2,.,TRBJ1-4,CASTVDGGNEKLFF,TGTGCCAGCACCGTGGACGGGGGTAATGAAAAACTGTTTTTT
.,TRBV7-2,TRBD2,TRBJ2-7,CASSLGASGRLYEQYF,TGTGCCAGCAGCTTAGGGGCTAGCGGTAGACTCTACGAGCAGTACTTC
.,TRBV7-2,.,TRBJ1-5,CASRGAGNQPQHF,TGTGCCAGCAGGGGAGCTGGAAATCAGCCCCAGCATTTT
.,TRBV7-8,TRBD1,TRBJ2-1,CASSPWTGRYNEQFF,TGTGCCAGCAGCCCTTGGACAGGTCGTTACAATGAGCAGTTCTTC
.,TRBV18,.,TRBJ2-5,CASFSGTHPSQETQYF,TGTGCCAGCTTCTCCGGGACACACCCTTCCCAAGAGACCCAGTACTTC
.,TRBV5-1,.,TRBJ1-4,CASSPTTNEKLFF,TGCGCCAGCAGTCCAACAACTAATGAAAAACTGTTTTTT
.,TRBV6-5,.,TRBJ2-7,CASRGAGASSYEQYF,TGTGCCAGCAGGGGTGCAGGGGCGAGCTCCTACGAGCAGTACTTC
once,TRBV6-1,.,TRBJ1-2,CASTFWGNGYTF,TGTGCCAGCACCTTCTGGGGCAATGGCTACACCTTC
.,TRBV11-2,.,TRBJ2-7,CASSLVVFPYEQYF,TGTGCCAGCAGCTTAGTTGTATTTCCCTACGAGCAGTACTTC
.,TRBV27,.,TRBJ1-4,CASSYLNEKLFF,TGTGCCAGCAGCTATCTTAATGAAAAACTGTTTTTT
.,TRBV7-2,.,TRBJ1-3,CASSRSGGPGNTIYF,TGTGCCAGCAGCCGTTCGGGGGGTCCTGGAAACACCATATATTTT